Presented here are 22 T cell receptor beta chains from one specimen sequenced in a study of human T cells and chemical hapten exposure. Individual cDNA molecules had unique molecular identifiers attached to them by the library. TCRdb passed the reads through MiXCR, listing each CDR3 protein once. The sample yields about 120,000 distinct CDR3 sequences, about 8.9% seen once. Unfractionated whole blood was the source from which total RNA was extracted. The sequencing input was whole blood. Every receptor here comes from a human donor in good health. Some clones in this sample may be carry-over from other donors' samples.

This clonotype was picked up a small number of times. V is TRBV29-1 and J is TRBJ2-7, with D possibly being TRBD2 (5 bases). V lost 4 bases and J lost 4, with 14 bases in between. The length of the CDR3 is 13 residues. Looked up from germline, CDR1 is SQVTM and CDR2 is ANQGSEA. DNA for the CDR3: TGCAGCGTTGTGTCGGGGAACCCTTACGAGCAGTACTTC. Translated, it gives CSVVSGNPYEQYF.

This clonotype has at least ten counts. The rearrangement links TRBV7-9 to TRBJ1-1; TRBD1 matches at 7 bases. CDR1 is SEHNR and CDR2 is FQNEAQ in the germline V gene (reference sequence). The CDR3 length is 14 residues. V lost 4 bases, J lost 6 bases, and 8 bases stayed unmatched. CDR3 DNA: TGTGCCAGCAGCTCATTGACAGGGATGGCTGAAGCTTTCTTT. Residues: CASSSLTGMAEAFF.

This clonotype was detected ten times or more. The chain combines TRBV12-3 or TRBV12-4 with TRBJ1-1, with TRBD1 identical over 7 bases. The CDR3 extends over 15 amino acids. J gave up 3 bases and V 5 bases, and 9 bases lay outside the gene matches. The CDR3 is CASSRTGDADTEAFF. The CDR3, as DNA: TGTGCCAGCAGTCGAACAGGGGATGCGGACACTGAAGCTTTCTTT.

The J gene is TRBJ1-2, the V gene TRBV7-9; D remains ambiguous. This CDR3 has 17 amino acids. The ends were cut back, 5 bases at V and 0 bases at J, with 19 bases in the middle. Germline V lookup: CDR1 SEHNR, CDR2 FQNEAQ (reference sequence). CDR3 coding DNA: TGTGCCAGCAGCCCCCCGGTTGGAGAGAAGACTAACTATGGCTACACCTTC. Translating it yields CASSPPVGEKTNYGYTF.

This clonotype was observed many times. This sequence joins TRBV10-1 and TRBJ2-3; TRBD2 matches at 9 bases. The CDR3 covers 19 residues. The V gene's germline CDR1 is WNHNN and CDR2 SYGVQD (reference sequence). Trimming took 2 bases from V and 0 from J; bases not matched to a gene: 12. In nucleotides, the CDR3 is TGCGCCAGCAGTGAGCCCCGGCGAGCTAGCGGGGTTAGCACAGATACGCAGTATTTT. It translates to CASSEPRRASGVSTDTQYF.

The V gene is TRBV24-1, the J gene TRBJ2-1; D remains ambiguous. CDR1 and CDR2 (germline): KGHDR, SFDVKD. The CDR3 has 12 residues. Trimming cost V 9 bases and J 4 bases, with 9 bases left between them. CDR3 nucleotide sequence: TGTGCCACCTCGACCGAATACAATGAGCAGTTCTTC. It specifies CATSTEYNEQFF.

This rearrangement joins TRBV12-3 or TRBV12-4 to TRBJ2-1, with 12 positions matching TRBD2. Trimming at V came to 5 bases and at J to 8 bases, leaving 10 bases not matched to a gene. There are 16 residues in the CDR3. CDR3 DNA sequence: TGTGCCAGCAGTGAGAGACTAGCGGGAGCAGAGGATGAGCAGTTCTTC. Translated, it gives CASSERLAGAEDEQFF.

This clonotype was counted a few times. The chain uses TRBV6-2 or TRBV6-3 and TRBJ2-7; 7 bases align to TRBD2. The junction had 6 bases not matched to a gene; V was cut back by 2 bases and J by 2 bases. CDR3 length: 15 residues. Per the germline V gene, CDR1 is MNHEY and CDR2 is SVGEGT. This CDR3 reads CASSYPSGTTYEQYF. CDR3 coding DNA: TGTGCCAGCAGTTACCCGAGCGGGACGACCTACGAGCAGTACTTC.

This clonotype has ten or more counts. The V call is TRBV11-2, the J call TRBJ1-1; D is undetermined. CDR1 SGHAT and CDR2 FQNNGV come from the germline V gene. This CDR3 has 14 residues. With 1 base removed from V and 1 base from J, the gap between germline ends came to 7 bases. CDR3 protein: CASSLVRENTEAFF. The DNA for the CDR3 is TGTGCCAGCAGCTTAGTTAGAGAGAACACTGAAGCTTTCTTT.

This clonotype has a handful of counts. The V call is TRBV29-1, the J call TRBJ2-7, with 10 bases matching TRBD1. The germline gives CDR1 SQVTM, CDR2 ANQGSEA. The V gene end was trimmed by 6 bases and the J gene end by 1 base; junction bases not matched to a gene: 6. The CDR3 covers 14 residues. As DNA, the CDR3 is TGCAGCGTGACCGGGACAGGGGATTCCTACGAGCAGTACTTC. It specifies CSVTGTGDSYEQYF.

This clonotype was recorded many times. CDR3 nucleotide sequence: TGTGCCAGCAAGAGGGGGACAGGGGACTATGGCTACACCTTC. This gives the protein CASKRGTGDYGYTF. The V call is TRBV25-1, the J call TRBJ1-2; 10 bases match TRBD1. The V gene's germline CDR1 is MGHDK and CDR2 SYGVNS. The CDR3 loop spans 14 amino acids. Losses at the gene ends were 7 bases for V and 3 bases for J; bases not matched to a gene: 5.

This clonotype was found a few times. The rearrangement links TRBV6-5 to TRBJ2-2; 9 bases match TRBD2. With V trimmed by 6 bases and J by 1 base, 6 bases remained unmatched. Per the germline V gene, CDR1 is MNHEY and CDR2 is SVGAGI. This CDR3 is 16 amino acids long. DNA of the CDR3: TGTGCCAGCAGAAGAGGAGCGGGAGGGAACACCGGGGAGCTGTTTTTT. It specifies CASRRGAGGNTGELFF.

This clonotype was picked up a small number of times. The genes are TRBV28 and TRBJ2-5; D possibly corresponds to TRBD2 (7 bases). V dropped 3 bases and J dropped 7 bases, with 18 bases sitting between them. This CDR3 region has 15 residues. Germline lookup yields CDR1 MDHEN and CDR2 SYDVKM. The CDR3 sequence: CASSFRTRGDGTQYF. The CDR3 DNA reads as TGTGCCAGCAGTTTCCGGACTAGGGGGGACGGGACCCAGTACTTC.

This clonotype appeared a few times. The CDR3 is CSVRIGPTTGELFF. The CDR3 DNA is TGCAGCGTTCGAATTGGTCCAACAACCGGGGAGCTGTTTTTT. The chain carries TRBV29-1 and TRBJ2-2; D not resolved. CDR3 length: 14 amino acids. Germline V CDR1 and CDR2: SQVTM, ANQGSEA. With 5 bases removed from V and 5 bases from J, the gap between germline ends came to 15 bases.

This clonotype showed up many times. This chain links TRBV20-1 with TRBJ2-1; 12 bases map to TRBD2. CDR3 length: 17 amino acids. J was trimmed by 5 bases and V by 3 bases; bases with no gene match: 11. Per germline, CDR1 DFQATT and CDR2 SNEGSKA (reference sequence). CDR3 bases: TGCAGTGCTAGGGCACCTACTAGCGGGAGGTTCGACAATGAGCAGTTCTTC. Translated, it gives CSARAPTSGRFDNEQFF.

The chain employs TRBV25-1 and TRBJ2-5; D might be TRBD1 or TRBD2, each matching 5 bases. This CDR3 spans 14 amino acids. Germline V CDR1 and CDR2: MGHDK, SYGVNS. Between the trimmed V and J ends, which lost 5 bases and 5 bases, there was a span of 15 bases. CDR3 DNA sequence: TGTGCCAGCAGTCCCCCCGAGGGGAGCGAGACCCAGTACTTC. This encodes CASSPPEGSETQYF.

This chain links TRBV12-5 with TRBJ2-7, with D unresolved. This CDR3 is built from 12 residues. Germline V gene data show CDR1 as LGHNT and CDR2 as FRNRAP. The V gene lost 2 bases and the J gene lost 7 bases, with 9 bases spanning the gap. DNA for the CDR3: TGTGCTAGTGGTTTGTCCCTTCTAGAGCAGTACTTC. This codes for CASGLSLLEQYF. Based on the CDR3 plus reference TRBV12-5 and TRBJ2-7, the full variable domain is DARVTQTPRHKVTEMGQEVTMRCQPILGHNTVFWYRQTMMQGLELLAYFRNRAPLDDSGMPKDRFSAEMPDATLATLKIQPSEPRDSAVYFCASGLSLLEQYFGPGTRLTVT.

The chain has TRBV7-9 and TRBJ2-3; 9 bases are a match to TRBD2. Germline CDR1 and CDR2: SEHNR and FQNEAQ (reference sequence). The CDR3 is made up of 18 amino acids. Trimming at V came to 1 base and at J to 0 bases, leaving 8 bases not matched to a gene. The DNA of the CDR3 is TGTGCCAGCAGCTTAGAAGGCGGGAGGGCGGAAAGCACAGATACGCAGTATTTT. As protein: CASSLEGGRAESTDTQYF.

By frequency in the sample, this clonotype is medium-sized (0.01 to 0.1%). The chain combines TRBV20-1 with TRBJ1-6; TRBD1 aligns across 7 bases. CDR1 is DFQATT and CDR2 is SNEGSKA in the germline V gene (reference sequence). The CDR3 is made up of 15 amino acids. The V and J ends lost 6 bases and 5 bases, in that order; junction bases with no gene match: 10. For the CDR3, the DNA is TGCAGTGCACCTCAGGGGGAGACTCATAATTCACCCCTCCACTTT. It is translated as CSAPQGETHNSPLHF.

This clonotype was seen repeatedly, ten times or more. V is TRBV12-3 or TRBV12-4 and J is TRBJ2-7; TRBD1 agrees at 9 bases. V trimming: 5 bases; J trimming: 7 bases; junction bases outside the gene matches: 6. This CDR3 contains 13 residues. For the CDR3, the DNA is TGTGCCAGCAGTCTCCGGGACAGGGATGAGCAGTACTTC. Translated, it gives CASSLRDRDEQYF.

This clonotype was found many times. The junction differs from germline at one of its ends, possibly a read error. This chain links TRBV6-5 with TRBJ2-3, with a weak D call TRBD2 (6 bases). CDR1 is MNHEY, CDR2 SVGAGI, per germline. The CDR3 extends over 15 amino acids. CDR3 sequence reads: CASTYGTPSTDTQYF. CDR3 in DNA: TGTGCCAGCACTTACGGGACTCCTAGCACAGATACGCAGTATTTT.

The V and J genes are TRBV20-1 and TRBJ1-5, with 10 bases identical to TRBD1. V trimming: 6 bases; J trimming: 0 bases; junction bases outside the gene matches: 8. The CDR3 length is 16 residues. Germline V gene lookup returns CDR1 DFQATT and CDR2 SNEGSKA (reference sequence). CDR3 loop: CSATTRQGASNQPQHF. DNA of the CDR3: TGCAGTGCAACTACCCGACAGGGGGCTAGCAATCAGCCCCAGCATTTT.